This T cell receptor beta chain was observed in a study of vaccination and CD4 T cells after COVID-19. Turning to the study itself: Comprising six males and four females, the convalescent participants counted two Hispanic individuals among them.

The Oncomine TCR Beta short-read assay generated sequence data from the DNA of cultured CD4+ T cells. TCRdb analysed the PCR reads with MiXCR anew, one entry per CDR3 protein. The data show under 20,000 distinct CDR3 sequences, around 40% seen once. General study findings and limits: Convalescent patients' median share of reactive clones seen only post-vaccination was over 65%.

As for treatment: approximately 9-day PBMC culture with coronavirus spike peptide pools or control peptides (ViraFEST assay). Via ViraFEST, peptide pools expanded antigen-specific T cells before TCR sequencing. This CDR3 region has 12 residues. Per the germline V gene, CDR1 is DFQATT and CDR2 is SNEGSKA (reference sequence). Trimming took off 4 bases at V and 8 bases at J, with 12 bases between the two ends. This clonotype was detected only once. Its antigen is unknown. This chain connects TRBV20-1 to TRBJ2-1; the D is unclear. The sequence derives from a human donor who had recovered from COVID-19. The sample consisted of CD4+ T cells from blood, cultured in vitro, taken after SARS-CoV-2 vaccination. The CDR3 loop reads CSATPQRDEQFF. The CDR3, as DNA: TGCAGTGCTACGCCCCAACGTGATGAGCAGTTCTTC.